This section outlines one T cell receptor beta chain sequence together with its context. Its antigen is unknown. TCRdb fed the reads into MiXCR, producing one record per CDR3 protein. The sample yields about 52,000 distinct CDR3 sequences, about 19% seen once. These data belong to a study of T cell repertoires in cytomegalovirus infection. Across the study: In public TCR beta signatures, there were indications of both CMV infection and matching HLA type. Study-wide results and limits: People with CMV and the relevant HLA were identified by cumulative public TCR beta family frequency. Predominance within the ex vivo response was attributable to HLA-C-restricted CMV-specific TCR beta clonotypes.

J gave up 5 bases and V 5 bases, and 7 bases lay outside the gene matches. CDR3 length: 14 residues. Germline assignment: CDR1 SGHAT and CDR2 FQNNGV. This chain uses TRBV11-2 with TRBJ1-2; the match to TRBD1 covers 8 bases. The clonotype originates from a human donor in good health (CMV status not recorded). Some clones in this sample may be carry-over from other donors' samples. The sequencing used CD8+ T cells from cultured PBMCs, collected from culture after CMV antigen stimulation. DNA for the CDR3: TGTGCCAGCAGCCCTTACAGGGGGGGTTATGGCTACACCTTC. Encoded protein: CASSPYRGGYGYTF.